The rows below give T cell receptor beta chains drawn from one sample of a study of response to subunit inactivated influenza vaccine. Using its own MiXCR run on the RT-PCR reads, TCRdb lists one record per CDR3 protein. The sample holds roughly 650,000 distinct CDR3 sequences, 12% to 15% seen once. The sequenced sample was PBMCs from blood, obtained less than 15 days before vaccination. These receptors originate from a man aged 45 to 65 who received an inactivated influenza vaccine. Each CDR3 is given with its conserved first and last residue. The D gene is left open where the match is weak. For some rows the clone size is stated as once, few or many, or as a class when expanded; others skip it.

DNA: TGTGCCAGCAGCCAAGATTGGAGGGGCCTGTCCGGCACCGGGGAGCTGTTTTTT
CDR3: CASSQDWRGLSGTGELFF
D: .
V: TRBV3-1
J: TRBJ2-2
size: few

DNA: TGTGCCAGCAGCTCTGACAGCTTCTCTGGAAACACCATATATTTT
CDR3: CASSSDSFSGNTIYF
D: .
V: TRBV5-5
J: TRBJ1-3
size: few

DNA: TGTGCCATCAGTGAAGGGACGGCTGGGGTGGTTCGGTATTTT
CDR3: CAISEGTAGVVRYF
D: .
V: TRBV10-3
J: TRBJ2-3
size: few

DNA: TGTGCCACCAGTGACCAGGGACTAGCGGGAGGCAATGAGCAGTTCTTC
CDR3: CATSDQGLAGGNEQFF
D: TRBD2
V: TRBV24-1
J: TRBJ2-1
size: .

DNA: TGCAGTGCTAGAGATGCAGGGGCGGGGATTTATGGCTACACCTTC
CDR3: CSARDAGAGIYGYTF
D: .
V: TRBV20-1
J: TRBJ1-2
size: many

DNA: TGTGCCAGCAGCATCCGGGACAGCCGATCCTACGAGCAGTACTTC
CDR3: CASSIRDSRSYEQYF
D: TRBD1
V: TRBV7-8
J: TRBJ2-7
size: few

DNA: TGTGCCAGCAGTTACTCGGTTCACCGGGACAGGGCGAATCAGCCCCAGCATTTT
CDR3: CASSYSVHRDRANQPQHF
D: TRBD1
V: TRBV6-2/TRBV6-3
J: TRBJ1-5
size: few

DNA: TGTGCCATCACAACCCGGGGACTAGCGGGCACAGATACGCAGTATTTT
CDR3: CAITTRGLAGTDTQYF
D: TRBD2
V: TRBV7-2
J: TRBJ2-3
size: .

DNA: TGTGCCAGCAGTCCCCTCCGCGGGCGGGGGTCCTACGAGCAGTACTTC
CDR3: CASSPLRGRGSYEQYF
D: TRBD2
V: TRBV6-2/TRBV6-3
J: TRBJ2-7
size: few

DNA: TGTGCCAGCAGTCCGCTAGCGGGGGGGAAGTATTTT
CDR3: CASSPLAGGKYF
D: TRBD2
V: TRBV12-3/TRBV12-4
J: TRBJ2-3
size: .

DNA: TGTGCCAGCAGTTACTCCCCTGGCTCTGGGGCCAACGTCCTGACTTTC
CDR3: CASSYSPGSGANVLTF
D: .
V: TRBV6-5
J: TRBJ2-6
size: .

DNA: TGTGCCAGCAGTTTATCGGGGGAATGGTCTCATTATGGAGGCTACACCTTC
CDR3: CASSLSGEWSHYGGYTF
D: .
V: TRBV27
J: TRBJ1-2
size: many

DNA: TGTGCCAGCAACCCAGGGACAGGGGGCAAGAACACTGAAGCTTTCTTT
CDR3: CASNPGTGGKNTEAFF
D: TRBD1
V: TRBV12-3/TRBV12-4
J: TRBJ1-1
size: many

DNA: TGTGCCAGCAGTCTGACGGCGGCAGCCACCCTGGGCTACACCTTC
CDR3: CASSLTAAATLGYTF
D: .
V: TRBV12-3/TRBV12-4
J: TRBJ1-2
size: .

DNA: TGTGCCAGCAGCTTCCGGGGGACTGGGGCCAACGTCCTGACTTTC
CDR3: CASSFRGTGANVLTF
D: .
V: TRBV7-2
J: TRBJ2-6
size: .

DNA: TGCAGTGCTTCCCGGGGGCCCTCCGCCCAGAGCCAGTACTTC
CDR3: CSASRGPSAQSQYF
D: .
V: TRBV20-1
J: TRBJ2-5
size: once

DNA: TGTGCCAGCAGTGGAGGGACTAGAGTAAACGAGCAGTACTTC
CDR3: CASSGGTRVNEQYF
D: TRBD2
V: TRBV2
J: TRBJ2-7
size: many

DNA: TGTGCCAGCGTTGCGGGGGGAGTGAGCACCGGGGAGCTGTTTTTT
CDR3: CASVAGGVSTGELFF
D: TRBD2
V: TRBV6-5
J: TRBJ2-2
size: once

DNA: TGTGCCATCATTACGAGTCGTCATCCCTCCTATAATTCACCCCTCCACTTT
CDR3: CAIITSRHPSYNSPLHF
D: .
V: TRBV10-3
J: TRBJ1-6
size: .

DNA: TGCAGTGCTCCCCTTACAGGGCCGAGTGAAGCTTTCTTT
CDR3: CSAPLTGPSEAFF
D: .
V: TRBV20-1
J: TRBJ1-1
size: few

DNA: TGTGCCAGCGAGCGACAAGGAAACACCGGGGAGCTGTTTTTT
CDR3: CASERQGNTGELFF
D: .
V: TRBV27
J: TRBJ2-2
size: few

DNA: TGTGCCAGCAGTCCCCGCGGACAGGGGAACTATGGCTACACCTTC
CDR3: CASSPRGQGNYGYTF
D: TRBD1
V: TRBV28
J: TRBJ1-2
size: few

DNA: TGTGCCAGCAGTCTAGACACGGCTCCAGTCGTCAATGAGCAGTTCTTC
CDR3: CASSLDTAPVVNEQFF
D: .
V: TRBV12-3/TRBV12-4
J: TRBJ2-1
size: few

DNA: TGCAGCGTTCGGCAGGGCTATGGCTACACCTTC
CDR3: CSVRQGYGYTF
D: .
V: TRBV29-1
J: TRBJ1-2
size: .

DNA: TGTGCCAGCAGCGACTTACAGGGGGCGGGGGAGACCCAGTACTTC
CDR3: CASSDLQGAGETQYF
D: TRBD1
V: TRBV7-8
J: TRBJ2-5
size: .

DNA: TGCAGTGCCTCGGGACAGGGGGGTCGCAATCAGCCCCAGCATTTT
CDR3: CSASGQGGRNQPQHF
D: TRBD1
V: TRBV20-1
J: TRBJ1-5
size: many

DNA: TGCAGTGCAAAGACAGGGATGAACACTGAAGCTTTCTTT
CDR3: CSAKTGMNTEAFF
D: TRBD1
V: TRBV20-1
J: TRBJ1-1
size: many

DNA: TGTGCCCGGCGGGGCCCCACAGTCTCCTACGAGCAGTACTTC
CDR3: CARRGPTVSYEQYF
D: .
V: TRBV21-1
J: TRBJ2-7
size: .

DNA: TGTGCCAGCTCACAAAACAGGGACGACGAGACCCAGTACTTC
CDR3: CASSQNRDDETQYF
D: .
V: TRBV18
J: TRBJ2-5
size: few

DNA: TGTGCCAGCAGTTATTTCGGGACAGATAACACTGAAGCTTTCTTT
CDR3: CASSYFGTDNTEAFF
D: TRBD1
V: TRBV6-5
J: TRBJ1-1
size: .

DNA: TGCGCCAGCAGCAGAGACAGGGCCGGGGAGCTGTTTTTT
CDR3: CASSRDRAGELFF
D: TRBD1
V: TRBV5-1
J: TRBJ2-2
size: .

DNA: TGTGCCAGCAGGCCGGCGACGGGACTAGCGGGGGCCCCCGGATTAGATACGCAGTATTTT
CDR3: CASRPATGLAGAPGLDTQYF
D: TRBD2
V: TRBV6-4
J: TRBJ2-3
size: few

DNA: TGTGCCAGCAGCCTCTGGAACTACGGGGGGCTACGAGGTTATGGCTACACCTTC
CDR3: CASSLWNYGGLRGYGYTF
D: .
V: TRBV7-8
J: TRBJ1-2
size: few

DNA: TGTGCCTGGAGTTGGAAATGGGAGCTGTTTTTT
CDR3: CAWSWKWELFF
D: .
V: TRBV30
J: TRBJ2-2
size: few

DNA: TGCAGCGTTGCTGGACAGGGAGGCCCATACGAGCAGTACTTC
CDR3: CSVAGQGGPYEQYF
D: TRBD1
V: TRBV29-1
J: TRBJ2-7
size: .

DNA: TGTGCCAGCAGCTTCCCTCTAGCGGGAGAGCGAGCAGATACGCAGTATTTT
CDR3: CASSFPLAGERADTQYF
D: TRBD2
V: TRBV7-2
J: TRBJ2-3
size: once

DNA: TGTGCCAGCTCACCCAGGGGGCGAGAGACCCAGTACTTC
CDR3: CASSPRGRETQYF
D: TRBD1
V: TRBV18
J: TRBJ2-5
size: .

DNA: TGTGCCAGCACCAACTTACGGGACACAGATACGCAGTATTTT
CDR3: CASTNLRDTDTQYF
D: .
V: TRBV27
J: TRBJ2-3
size: .

DNA: TGTGCCAGCAGCCGAGATGGGGGGTCCTACAATGAGCAGTTCTTC
CDR3: CASSRDGGSYNEQFF
D: .
V: TRBV7-9
J: TRBJ2-1
size: .

DNA: TGCAGTGCTAGCAATAGCGGGCGTTCCTACGAGCAGTACTTC
CDR3: CSASNSGRSYEQYF
D: TRBD2
V: TRBV20-1
J: TRBJ2-7
size: few

DNA: TGCAGCGTTGCCGGGGGGGGCGAGACCCAGTACTTC
CDR3: CSVAGGGETQYF
D: TRBD2
V: TRBV29-1
J: TRBJ2-5
size: few

DNA: TGCGCCAGCAGCATCGGGACAGGACAAGAGACCCAGTACTTC
CDR3: CASSIGTGQETQYF
D: TRBD1
V: TRBV5-1
J: TRBJ2-5
size: few

DNA: TGTGCCAGCAGCTCTAATGCGGGAGCAGAGACCCAGTACTTC
CDR3: CASSSNAGAETQYF
D: TRBD2
V: TRBV7-2
J: TRBJ2-5
size: .

DNA: TGCAGTGCTGGTCCCCAAACCTACGAGCAGTACTTC
CDR3: CSAGPQTYEQYF
D: .
V: TRBV20-1
J: TRBJ2-7
size: few

DNA: TGTGCCAGCAGCTTAGAAATGGGCAGGGCTGATTCACCCCTCCACTTT
CDR3: CASSLEMGRADSPLHF
D: .
V: TRBV7-8
J: TRBJ1-6
size: .

DNA: TGCGCCAGCAGCTTGGAAACAGGGGGAAGAACCGGGGAGCTGTTTTTT
CDR3: CASSLETGGRTGELFF
D: TRBD1
V: TRBV5-1
J: TRBJ2-2
size: .

DNA: TGTGCCAGCAGTTTATTTCCTAGCGGGGGGCTTACCTCCTACGAGCAGTACTTC
CDR3: CASSLFPSGGLTSYEQYF
D: TRBD2
V: TRBV28
J: TRBJ2-7
size: few

DNA: TGCGCCAGCAGCTTGTACGCAGGGGACTATGGCTACACCTTC
CDR3: CASSLYAGDYGYTF
D: .
V: TRBV5-1
J: TRBJ1-2
size: many

DNA: TGTGCCAGCAGTGATCCCGCGGGGTTCTATGGCTACACCTTC
CDR3: CASSDPAGFYGYTF
D: .
V: TRBV6-2/TRBV6-3
J: TRBJ1-2
size: .

DNA: TGTGCCAGCAGCACCCTAAACCCGGGAGCCGGGAACGAGCAGTACTTC
CDR3: CASSTLNPGAGNEQYF
D: .
V: TRBV14
J: TRBJ2-7
size: .

DNA: TGTGCCAGCTCACCAAATCAGGGATCTAACAGTGAGCAGTTCTTC
CDR3: CASSPNQGSNSEQFF
D: .
V: TRBV18
J: TRBJ2-1
size: many

DNA: TGTGCCAGCAGTCCACAGGGCCTGAGCTCTGGAAACACCATATATTTT
CDR3: CASSPQGLSSGNTIYF
D: .
V: TRBV2
J: TRBJ1-3
size: .

DNA: TGCGCCAGCAGCCCTCGAGGGCTAGAGTGGTCTGGGGCCAACGTCCTGACTTTC
CDR3: CASSPRGLEWSGANVLTF
D: .
V: TRBV4-3
J: TRBJ2-6
size: .